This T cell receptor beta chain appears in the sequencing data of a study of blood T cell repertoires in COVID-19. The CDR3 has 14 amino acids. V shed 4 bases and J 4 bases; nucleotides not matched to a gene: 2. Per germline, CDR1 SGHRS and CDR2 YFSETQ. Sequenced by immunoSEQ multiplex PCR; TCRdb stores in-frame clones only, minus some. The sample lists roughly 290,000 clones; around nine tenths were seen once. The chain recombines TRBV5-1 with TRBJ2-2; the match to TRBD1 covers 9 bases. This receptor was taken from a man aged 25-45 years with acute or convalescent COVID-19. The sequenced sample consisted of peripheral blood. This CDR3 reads CASSGTGITGELFF. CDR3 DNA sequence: TGCGCCAGCAGCGGGACAGGGATCACCGGGGAGCTGTTTTTT.